These 23 T cell receptor beta chains originate from one sample sequenced in a study of blood T cell repertoires in COVID-19. Clones were read by immunoSEQ multiplex PCR, and TCRdb kept only the in-frame ones, dropping some. The table has roughly 200,000 clones, roughly 76% seen once; the top ten hold approximately 11%. The sample was peripheral blood. The receptors stem from a woman in her thirties or forties with COVID-19, enrolled during active disease.

This clone showed up just a few times. This chain links TRBV27 with TRBJ2-3; 9 bases agree with TRBD2. CDR3 size: 14 residues. Looked up from germline, CDR1 is MNHEY and CDR2 is SMNVEV (reference sequence). Unmatched junction bases numbered 8, after V lost 6 bases and J lost 7 bases. CDR3 in amino acids: CASRPAGGRNTQYF. The CDR3 bases are TGTGCCAGCAGGCCCGCGGGAGGGCGTAATACGCAGTATTTT.

This clone showed up just once. V is TRBV27 and J is TRBJ2-7; weak D call: TRBD2 (6 bases). CDR1 is MNHEY, CDR2 SMNVEV, per germline (reference sequence). V gave up 1 base and J gave up 5 bases, with 6 bases separating them. The CDR3 has 12 residues. The CDR3 DNA sequence: TGTGCCAGCAGTTTATGGGGGGACGAGCAGTACTTC. It specifies CASSLWGDEQYF.

In regard to this clone: The sample contains more than one DNA sequence encoding this CDR3. The chain has TRBV27 and TRBJ1-5; D remains unclear. Germline assignment: CDR1 MNHEY and CDR2 SMNVEV (reference sequence). The CDR3 loop spans 15 amino acids. Between the trimmed V and J ends, which lost 0 bases and 1 base, there was a span of 7 bases. CDR3 region: CASSLSGVSNQPQHF. DNA of the CDR3: TGTGCCAGCAGTTTATCCGGGGTGAGCAATCAGCCCCAGCATTTT.

The chain joins TRBV2 to TRBJ2-2; TRBD1 matches 10 bases. Losses at the gene ends were 6 bases for V and 5 bases for J; bases not matched to a gene: 6. This CDR3 contains 15 residues. The germline CDR1 and CDR2 sequences are SNHLY and FYNNEI. The CDR3 reads CASRPGTGVTGELFF. The CDR3 DNA follows: TGTGCCAGCAGGCCCGGGACAGGGGTGACCGGGGAGCTGTTTTTT.

The J gene is TRBJ1-2, the V gene TRBV6-5; 11 positions agree with TRBD1. Unmatched junction bases numbered 8, after V lost 2 bases and J lost 6 bases. This CDR3 contains 16 residues. Germline lookup yields CDR1 MNHEY and CDR2 SVGAGI. The CDR3 region is CASSYRSGQGADGYTF. The CDR3 DNA reads as TGTGCCAGCAGTTACCGATCCGGACAGGGGGCGGATGGCTACACCTTC.

The chain is built from TRBV20-1 and TRBJ2-7; D is possibly TRBD1 (5 bases). There are 11 residues in the CDR3. In germline, CDR1 is DFQATT, CDR2 SNEGSKA (reference sequence). V was trimmed by 5 bases and J by 4 bases, leaving 9 bases between them. CDR3 protein: CSASKGYEQYF. The CDR3 DNA reads TGCAGTGCTTCGAAGGGGTACGAGCAGTACTTC.

This sequence joins TRBV20-1 and TRBJ2-5; D might be TRBD2 (6 bases). The germline V and J ends were trimmed by 3 bases and 1 base, with 12 bases remaining between them. CDR3 length: 14 residues. Germline loops: CDR1 DFQATT, CDR2 SNEGSKA (reference sequence). CDR3 coding DNA: TGCAGTGCTAGTTTTCGGGGGTCCCAAGAGACCCAGTACTTC. Its protein is CSASFRGSQETQYF.

The V call is TRBV7-2, the J call TRBJ2-2; TRBD1 matches at 7 bases. Trimming took 7 bases from V and 0 from J; bases not matched to a gene: 8. The CDR3 sequence is 16 residues long. Per germline, CDR1 SGHTA and CDR2 FQGNSA. CDR3 bases: TGTGCCAGCACCGTACGTGGGACAGCGAACACCGGGGAGCTGTTTTTT. This sequence encodes CASTVRGTANTGELFF.

The sample holds one count of this clone. The rearrangement uses TRBV7-9 and TRBJ1-1; D gene ambiguous. Germline loops: CDR1 SEHNR, CDR2 FQNEAQ (reference sequence). Trimming removed 5 bases at V and 8 bases at J, with 9 bases between. The CDR3 runs 11 residues. CDR3 amino acids: CASSRGSEAFF. DNA for the CDR3: TGTGCCAGCAGCCGAGGGTCGGAAGCTTTCTTT. The whole variable domain, filled in from reference TRBV7-9 and TRBJ1-1, reads DTGVSQNPRHKITKRGQNVTFRCDPISEHNRLYWYRQTLGQGPEFLTYFQNEAQLEKSRLLSDRFSAERPKGSFSTLEIQRTEQGDSAMYLCASSRGSEAFFGQGTRLTVV.

The J gene is TRBJ1-2, the V gene TRBV30, with 8 bases that match TRBD1. The CDR3 spans 15 residues. Germline assignment: CDR1 GTSNPN and CDR2 SVGIG (reference sequence). V trimming: 4 bases; J trimming: 0 bases; junction bases outside the gene matches: 7. CDR3 coding DNA: TGTGCCTGGATTTACAGGGGGGAGCCTAACTATGGCTACACCTTC. It is translated as CAWIYRGEPNYGYTF.

This chain connects TRBV6-1 to TRBJ2-7; the D gene is possibly TRBD1 (6 bases). Trimming pared 2 bases from V and 6 bases from J, leaving 14 bases between. This CDR3 is built from 14 residues. Germline CDR1 reads MNHNS; CDR2 reads SASEGT. The CDR3 sequence: CASSERGKAAEQYV. The CDR3 DNA is TGTGCCAGCAGTGAAAGGGGGAAGGCTGCCGAGCAGTACGTC.

At least ten counts were recorded for this clone. The rearrangement links TRBV12-3 or TRBV12-4 to TRBJ1-5; D ambiguous. This CDR3 spans 13 amino acids. Trimming removed 6 bases at V and 6 bases at J, with 12 bases between. CDR3 DNA sequence: TGTGCCAGCAGCCTTCAACAGTTTCAGCCCCAGCATTTT. It encodes CASSLQQFQPQHF.

The V and J genes are TRBV27 and TRBJ2-3; 10 positions match TRBD2. The ends lost 3 bases at V and 6 bases at J; junction bases unmatched: 9. The length of the CDR3 is 16 residues. Per germline, CDR1 MNHEY and CDR2 SMNVEV (reference sequence). CDR3 in DNA: TGTGCCAGCAGTTTGCGTCGAGCGGGAGGGTCGGATACGCAGTATTTT. Translating it yields CASSLRRAGGSDTQYF.

CDR3 loop: CASSPGQIGANVLTF. The CDR3, as DNA: TGTGCCAGCTCACCGGGACAGATCGGGGCCAACGTCCTGACTTTC. V gene TRBV18 combines with J gene TRBJ2-6; 7 positions match TRBD1. The CDR3 has 15 residues. Germline V CDR1 and CDR2: KGHSH, LQKENI. With V trimmed by 3 bases and J by 4 bases, 3 bases remained unmatched.

The chain employs TRBV19 and TRBJ2-2; D is ambiguous. In germline, CDR1 is LNHDA, CDR2 SQIVND (reference sequence). The germline V and J ends were trimmed by 5 bases and 7 bases, with 8 bases remaining between them. This CDR3 comprises 12 residues. CDR3 nucleotide sequence: TGTGCCAGTAGTTTCCTCGGCGGGGAGCTGTTTTTT. It yields the protein CASSFLGGELFF.

The chain recombines TRBV6-2 or TRBV6-3 with TRBJ1-2; 7 bases match TRBD1. The CDR3 runs 13 residues. Germline loops: CDR1 MNHEY, CDR2 SVGEGT. V shed 1 base and J 6 bases; nucleotides not matched to a gene: 2. CDR3 DNA: TGTGCCAGCAGTTACTACGGGACAGATGGCTACACCTTC. This codes for CASSYYGTDGYTF.

V usage is TRBV19 and J usage is TRBJ2-1; D not certain. CDR3 length: 14 amino acids. V lost 3 bases and J 6 bases, leaving 12 bases between the germline ends. Germline V lookup: CDR1 LNHDA, CDR2 SQIVND (reference sequence). The CDR3 reads CASSILPGFNEQFF. CDR3 bases: TGTGCCAGTAGTATTTTACCCGGTTTCAATGAGCAGTTCTTC.

This clone was detected a few times. The chain joins TRBV6-5 to TRBJ2-3; 9 bases are a match to TRBD2. The junction had 6 bases not matched to a gene; V was cut back by 6 bases and J by 2 bases. The CDR3 spans 15 residues. Germline assignment: CDR1 MNHEY and CDR2 SVGAGI. CDR3 loop: CASRIAGATTDTQYF. For the CDR3, the DNA is TGTGCCAGCAGGATAGCGGGGGCCACCACAGATACGCAGTATTTT.

This clone was observed a few times. The chain uses TRBV30 and TRBJ2-5, with TRBD2 identical over 11 bases. Germline V gives CDR1 GTSNPN, CDR2 SVGIG (reference sequence). The ends lost 3 bases at V and 1 base at J; junction bases unmatched: 4. The CDR3 has 15 residues. The CDR3 sequence: CAWRTGLAAQETQYF. DNA of the CDR3: TGTGCCTGGAGAACGGGACTAGCGGCCCAAGAGACCCAGTACTTC.

The chain has TRBV7-3 and TRBJ2-1; 10 bases are shared with TRBD1. The CDR3 is 18 amino acids. Germline V gene sequence: CDR1 SGHTA, CDR2 FQGTGA. V lost 0 bases, J lost 9 bases, and 14 bases stayed unmatched. The CDR3 reads CASSLTGLAGQGDGEQFF. DNA of the CDR3: TGTGCCAGCAGCTTAACGGGGTTGGCAGGACAGGGGGACGGTGAGCAGTTCTTC.

The chain couples TRBV3-1 (or the pseudogene TRBV3-2) to TRBJ1-4, with D possibly TRBD1 on 6 matching bases. Deletions cut 3 bases from V and 0 bases from J, with 8 bases between. This CDR3 has 15 residues. Per the germline V gene, CDR1 is LGHDT and CDR2 is YNNKEL (reference sequence). CDR3 DNA sequence: TGTGCCAGCAGCCATCAGGGGCCAACTAATGAAAAACTGTTTTTT. It codes for CASSHQGPTNEKLFF.

The chain uses TRBV7-2 and TRBJ1-5; D gene ambiguous. The CDR3 length is 15 residues. CDR1 and CDR2 (germline): SGHTA, FQGNSA. The V end lost 5 bases, the J end lost 3 bases, and 14 bases lay between the germline ends. This CDR3 reads CASSTRPGFNQPQHF. CDR3 in DNA: TGTGCCAGCAGCACGAGGCCCGGATTCAATCAGCCCCAGCATTTT.

The chain has TRBV6-1 and TRBJ2-1; D is possibly TRBD2 (7 bases). The germline gives CDR1 MNHNS, CDR2 SASEGT. This CDR3 spans 15 amino acids. The V end lost 1 base, the J end lost 7 bases, and 14 bases lay between the germline ends. CDR3 nucleotides: TGTGCCAGCAGTGAAGTGGGGGGGGGCCCGAATGAGCAGTTCTTC. This translates into CASSEVGGGPNEQFF.